These 22 T cell receptor beta chains share one sample of origin, sequenced in a study of blood T cell repertoires in COVID-19. The data were produced by immunoSEQ multiplex PCR, yet TCRdb's version contains in-frame clones alone and is incomplete. The table has about 74,000 clones, just over 90% seen once. What was sequenced was peripheral blood. The receptors were gathered from a man aged 50-59 years with COVID-19, enrolled during active disease.

The genes are TRBV5-1 and TRBJ2-1; 7 bases match TRBD1. CDR1 SGHRS and CDR2 YFSETQ come from the germline V gene. Trimming removed 2 bases from V and 1 base from J; junction bases left unmatched: 3. This CDR3 is 15 amino acids long. The CDR3 protein is CASSFRTGSYNEQFF. The CDR3 nucleotides are TGCGCCAGCAGCTTTCGGACAGGTTCCTACAATGAGCAGTTCTTC.

The chain employs TRBV29-1 and TRBJ2-7, with D perhaps TRBD2 (6 bases). CDR1 and CDR2 (germline): SQVTM, ANQGSEA. CDR3 length: 14 residues. V lost 7 bases, J lost 3 bases, and 19 bases lay in between. The CDR3 loop reads CSAQTRTGDYEQYF. Written as DNA, the CDR3 is TGCAGCGCCCAGACTCGAACGGGGGACTACGAGCAGTACTTC.

V usage is TRBV4-3 and J usage is TRBJ2-1; D possibly corresponds to TRBD2 (6 bases). This CDR3 comprises 14 residues. Germline V gene data show CDR1 as LGHNA and CDR2 as YSLEER. The V and J ends lost 1 base and 7 bases respectively, with 11 bases between them. The CDR3 bases are TGCGCCAGCAGCCAAGTCGGGACTCATAATGAGCAGTTCTTC. It translates to CASSQVGTHNEQFF.

V and J are TRBV28 and TRBJ2-7; TRBD2 might be the D (5 bases). There are 15 residues in the CDR3. V was pared by 3 bases and J by 3 bases, with 15 bases between. From germline, CDR1 is MDHEN and CDR2 SYDVKM. In DNA, the CDR3 is TGTGCCAGCAGTTTTGTGGGAGAGGATTTCTACGAGCAGTACTTC. Its protein product is CASSFVGEDFYEQYF.

The rearrangement links TRBV4-1 to TRBJ2-5, with 12 nucleotides matching TRBD1. The CDR3 consists of 16 residues. The junction had 8 bases not matched to a gene; V was cut back by 4 bases and J by 5 bases. CDR1 and CDR2 (germline): MGHRA, YSYEKL. The CDR3 DNA is TGCGCCAGCAGCCGTACCGGGACAGGGGGCTTTGAGACCCAGTACTTC. It codes for CASSRTGTGGFETQYF.

This chain joins TRBV6-6 and TRBJ2-2; 8 bases are shared with TRBD1. This CDR3 has 16 amino acids. Trimming at V came to 2 bases and at J to 4 bases, leaving 6 bases not matched to a gene. The germline V gene has CDR1 MNHNY and CDR2 SVGAGI (reference sequence). CDR3 in DNA: TGTGCCAGCAGTTACAGGATAACAGGGGGCACCGGGGAGCTGTTTTTT. It codes for CASSYRITGGTGELFF.

V gene TRBV28 combines with J gene TRBJ2-2; TRBD2 agrees at 7 bases. After removal of 6 bases from V and 1 base from J, the junction contained 2 bases not matched to a gene. The CDR3 consists of 14 residues. CDR1 is MDHEN, CDR2 SYDVKM, per germline. The CDR3 DNA sequence: TGTGCCAGCAGGCTAGCGGAGAACACCGGGGAGCTGTTTTTT. Translated, it gives CASRLAENTGELFF. Filled out from reference TRBV28 and TRBJ2-2, the complete variable domain reads DVKVTQSSRYLVKRTGEKVFLECVQDMDHENMFWYRQDPGLGLRLIYFSYDVKMKEKGDIPEGYSVSREKKERFSLILESASTNQTSMYLCASRLAENTGELFFGEGSRLTVL.

This clone came up once. The V gene is TRBV19, the J gene TRBJ1-6, with D possibly being TRBD1 (5 bases). The germline gives CDR1 LNHDA, CDR2 SQIVND (reference sequence). The CDR3 sequence is 15 residues long. V dropped 6 bases and J dropped 9 bases, with 18 bases sitting between them. This chain's CDR3 is CASSPQGSSFSPLHF. In DNA, the CDR3 is TGTGCCAGTAGCCCTCAGGGAAGTTCGTTTTCACCCCTCCACTTT.

The chain links TRBV3-1 (or the pseudogene TRBV3-2) to TRBJ1-6, with D uncertain. The CDR3 sequence is 15 residues long. The germline V gene encodes CDR1 LGHDT and CDR2 YNNKEL (reference sequence). The ends were cut back, 6 bases at V and 8 bases at J, with 17 bases in the middle. CDR3 DNA: TGTGCCAGCAGACTGATCGGAGCCTCATATTCACCCCTCCACTTT. Residues: CASRLIGASYSPLHF.

Judged by abundance, this clone is medium-sized. CDR3 loop: CASSLAGRGLTDTQYF. CDR3 sequence (DNA): TGTGCCAGCAGCTTGGCGGGCAGGGGTCTTACAGATACGCAGTATTTT. The rearrangement links TRBV5-4 to TRBJ2-3; possibly TRBD1 for D (6 bases). Germline CDR1 is SGHNT and CDR2 is YYREEE (reference sequence). The CDR3 sequence is 16 residues long. With 0 bases removed from V and 3 bases from J, the gap between germline ends came to 14 bases.

This clone was detected once. The V call is TRBV12-5, the J call TRBJ2-3; 8 nucleotides line up with TRBD2. The germline V gene encodes CDR1 LGHNT and CDR2 FRNRAP. The CDR3 is made up of 14 amino acids. V was clipped by 7 bases and J by 4 bases; unmatched bases: 7. The CDR3 protein is CASALGLGPDTQYF. The CDR3 DNA reads TGTGCTAGTGCCCTGGGACTAGGCCCAGATACGCAGTATTTT.

The rearrangement joins TRBV6-5 to TRBJ1-6, with 8 bases matching TRBD1. CDR1 and CDR2 from the germline V gene are MNHEY and SVGAGI. This CDR3 has 14 residues. Losses at the gene ends were 5 bases for V and 7 bases for J; bases not matched to a gene: 4. The CDR3 nucleotides are TGTGCCAGCAGTCGACAGGGGTGGAATTCACCCCTCCACTTT. Its protein product is CASSRQGWNSPLHF.

The chain combines TRBV27 with TRBJ2-7; 7 bases are shared with TRBD2. Germline CDR1 is MNHEY and CDR2 is SMNVEV (reference sequence). The CDR3 runs 16 residues. J was trimmed by 1 base and V by 6 bases; bases with no gene match: 12. The CDR3 here is CASRPGSGGWSYEQYF. The CDR3 nucleotides read TGTGCCAGCAGGCCCGGGTCGGGGGGATGGTCCTACGAGCAGTACTTC.

This clone was seen a few times. The chain links TRBV24-1 to TRBJ2-7; 7 bases match TRBD1. The V gene end was trimmed by 0 bases and the J gene end by 6 bases; junction bases not matched to a gene: 1. The CDR3 contains 13 residues. The germline V gene encodes CDR1 KGHDR and CDR2 SFDVKD. The CDR3 region is CATSDLQGVEQYF. For the CDR3, the DNA is TGTGCCACCAGTGATTTGCAGGGGGTCGAGCAGTACTTC.

This chain joins TRBV2 and TRBJ1-4, with D unresolved. Germline V gene lookup returns CDR1 SNHLY and CDR2 FYNNEI. There are 13 residues in the CDR3. V was shortened by 6 bases and J by 5 bases, with 10 bases between the two germline ends. The CDR3 DNA reads as TGTGCCAGCAGCCGAGACACGAATGAAAAACTGTTTTTT. Protein: CASSRDTNEKLFF.

The gene calls are TRBV6-2 or TRBV6-3 and TRBJ2-7, with 14 positions matching TRBD2. With V trimmed by 6 bases and J by 2 bases, 9 bases remained unmatched. Looked up from germline, CDR1 is MNHEY and CDR2 is SVGEGT. The CDR3 runs 17 residues. The CDR3 nucleotides read TGTGCCAGCAGCCCGGGACTAGCGGGAGAGGCACCCTACGAGCAGTACTTC. This gives the protein CASSPGLAGEAPYEQYF.

The chain couples TRBV5-5 to TRBJ1-5, with 8 bases lining up with TRBD1. Germline trimming cut 3 bases from V and 7 bases from J; bases unmatched to any gene: 6. The CDR3 totals 14 residues. Looked up from germline, CDR1 is SGHKS and CDR2 is YYEKEE (reference sequence). The CDR3 DNA reads TGTGCCAGCAGCTACCAGGGGGCGGGGCAGCCCCAGCATTTT. Amino acids: CASSYQGAGQPQHF.

The rearrangement joins TRBV5-1 to TRBJ2-7, with no clear D. CDR1 and CDR2 from the germline V gene are SGHRS and YFSETQ. V was cut by 2 bases and J by 2 bases, with 11 bases left in between. CDR3 size: 14 residues. The CDR3 here is CASSFRPRTYEQYF. DNA for the CDR3: TGCGCCAGCAGCTTTCGCCCCAGGACCTACGAGCAGTACTTC.

V usage is TRBV6-4 and J usage is TRBJ2-2; 11 bases align to TRBD1. Germline CDR1 and CDR2: MRHNA and SNTAGT. V trimming: 8 bases; J trimming: 3 bases; junction bases outside the gene matches: 17. The CDR3 spans 19 residues. CDR3 loop: CASSRIPAGTGGDTGELFF. CDR3 sequence (DNA): TGTGCCAGCTCGCGAATTCCCGCCGGGACAGGGGGGGACACCGGGGAGCTGTTTTTT.

V is TRBV2 and J is TRBJ2-7; a possible D gene is TRBD1 (5 bases). Germline V gene sequence: CDR1 SNHLY, CDR2 FYNNEI. The ends were cut back, 10 bases at V and 3 bases at J, with 10 bases in the middle. The length of the CDR3 is 11 residues. DNA of the CDR3: TGTGCCATACAGGTTCTCTACGAGCAGTACTTC. Translation gives CAIQVLYEQYF.

The CDR3 bases are TGCGCCAGCAGCTGGGGGGACGGGCGCGACTATGGCTACACCTTC. Its protein product is CASSWGDGRDYGYTF. The chain recombines TRBV5-1 with TRBJ1-2, with D perhaps matching TRBD1 (5 bases). The CDR3 runs 15 residues. Per the germline V gene, CDR1 is SGHRS and CDR2 is YFSETQ. V dropped 3 bases and J dropped 3 bases, with 15 bases sitting between them. The full variable domain, its missing parts supplied by reference TRBV5-1 and TRBJ1-2, is KAGVTQTPRYLIKTRGQQVTLSCSPISGHRSVSWYQQTPGQGLQFLFEYFSETQRNKGNFPGRFSGRQFSNSRSEMNVSTLELGDSALYLCASSWGDGRDYGYTFGSGTRLTVV.

V gene TRBV19 combines with J gene TRBJ2-3, with a weak D call TRBD1 (5 bases). CDR1 and CDR2 (germline): LNHDA, SQIVND (reference sequence). The CDR3 is 13 amino acids. The ends were cut back, 7 bases at V and 2 bases at J, with 10 bases in the middle. For the CDR3, the DNA is TGTGCCAGTACCGAGGACAACACAGATACGCAGTATTTT. It is translated as CASTEDNTDTQYF.